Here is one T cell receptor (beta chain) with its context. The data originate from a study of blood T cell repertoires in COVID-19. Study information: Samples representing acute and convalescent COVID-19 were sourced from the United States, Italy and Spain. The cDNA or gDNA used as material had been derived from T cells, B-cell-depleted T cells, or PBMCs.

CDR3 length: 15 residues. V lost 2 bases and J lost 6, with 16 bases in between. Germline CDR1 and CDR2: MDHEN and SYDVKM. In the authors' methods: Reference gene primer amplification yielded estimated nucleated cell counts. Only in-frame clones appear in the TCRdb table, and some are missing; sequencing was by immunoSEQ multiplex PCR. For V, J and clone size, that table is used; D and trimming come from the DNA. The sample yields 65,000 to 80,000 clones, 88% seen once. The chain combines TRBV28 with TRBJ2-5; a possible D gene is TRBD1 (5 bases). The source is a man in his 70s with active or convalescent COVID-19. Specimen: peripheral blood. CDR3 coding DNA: TGTGCCAGCAGTTTAGCAGGGCCGGGCGGACAGACCCAGTACTTC. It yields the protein CASSLAGPGGQTQYF.